The TCR beta chain described here comes from a study of T cells in Graves' hyperthyroidism and ophthalmopathy. With regard to this clonotype: Its antigen remains unknown.

Whole-study results and caveats: In simple terms, a model built on 13 V-J features told ophthalmopathy apart from stable hyperthyroidism. In blood, most of the thyroid clonotypes expanded above 0.001 were also present.

V lost 6 bases to trimming and J lost 5 bases; unmatched junction nucleotides: 11. The CDR3 has 15 residues. Germline V lookup: CDR1 MDHEN, CDR2 SYDVKM. The TCR beta CDR3 regions underwent amplification using RNA transcripts as the source. First-round RT-PCR targeting the TCR CDR3 was performed with the HTBI primer set. MiXCR, run by TCRdb on the multiplex PCR reads, gives a single entry per CDR3 protein. The data hold around 300,000 distinct CDR3 sequences, with around 22% observed a single time. A NOSPECS grade of at least 4, a Clinical Activity Score of at least 3 and duration under 3 months were recorded in ophthalmopathy patients. The PBMCs had their origin in less than 13 ml of fresh peripheral blood.

The sample was blood. The chain is built from TRBV28 and TRBJ2-7; TRBD2 agrees at 9 bases. The sequence derives from a man aged 30 to 39 with Graves' ophthalmopathy. The DNA of the CDR3 is TGTGCCAGCAGATCATCACCGGGACTAGCAGACGAGCAGTACTTC. It specifies CASRSSPGLADEQYF. The full variable domain, its missing parts supplied by reference TRBV28 and TRBJ2-7, is DVKVTQSSRYLVKRTGEKVFLECVQDMDHENMFWYRQDPGLGLRLIYFSYDVKMKEKGDIPEGYSVSREKKERFSLILESASTNQTSMYLCASRSSPGLADEQYFGPGTRLTVT.